This T cell receptor beta chain was retrieved from a study of identifying expanded T cells in peripheral blood. Study-wide points: About 1.2 clones differed between technical replicates, versus roughly 17 and 20 over time.

TCRdb's copy holds only in-frame clones and misses some; the assay was immunoSEQ multiplex PCR. This sample has 80,000 to 90,000 clones, with approximately 86% found just once. Germline V gene lookup returns CDR1 KGHSH and CDR2 LQKENI. J was trimmed by 5 bases and V by 3 bases; bases with no gene match: 7. There are 16 residues in the CDR3. With respect to this clone: Antigen unknown.

The sample taken for sequencing was blood. The TCR comes from a person aged 18 to 75 in good health. The rearrangement uses TRBV18 and TRBJ2-2; 9 positions agree with TRBD1. For the CDR3, the DNA is TGTGCCAGCTCACCCCAGGGACAGGGCTCAACCGGGGAGCTGTTTTTT. Translated: CASSPQGQGSTGELFF.